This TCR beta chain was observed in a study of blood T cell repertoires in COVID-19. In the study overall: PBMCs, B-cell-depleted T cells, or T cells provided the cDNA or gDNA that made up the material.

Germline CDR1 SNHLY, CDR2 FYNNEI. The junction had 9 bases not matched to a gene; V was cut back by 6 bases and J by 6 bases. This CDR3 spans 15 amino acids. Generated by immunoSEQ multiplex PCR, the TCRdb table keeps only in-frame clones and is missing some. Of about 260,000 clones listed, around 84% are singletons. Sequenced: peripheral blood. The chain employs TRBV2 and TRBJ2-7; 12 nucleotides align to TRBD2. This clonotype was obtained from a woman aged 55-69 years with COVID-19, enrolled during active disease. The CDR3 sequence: CASSPGLAGTREQYF. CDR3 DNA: TGTGCCAGCAGCCCCGGACTAGCGGGGACCCGCGAGCAGTACTTC.